The rows below give T cell receptor beta chains drawn from one sample of a study of CD8+ T cells in alopecia areata. Sequenced by immunoSEQ multiplex PCR; TCRdb stores in-frame clones only, minus some. In the table there are some 150,000 clones, around 71% of which are singletons. The specimen comprised CD8+ T cells sorted from blood, sampled at week 0. The receptors shown here come from a human donor with alopecia areata. Each CDR3 is given with its conserved first and last residue. The order of the fields is clone size, V gene, J gene, D gene, CDR3 protein, CDR3 DNA. D genes are given only for firm matches. The size entry is marked missing in some rows and otherwise reads once, few, many or a size class.

NA	TRBV29-1	TRBJ1-1	NA	CSVEVVGDTEAFF	TGCAGCGTTGAAGTCGTGGGGGACACTGAAGCTTTCTTT
NA	TRBV9	TRBJ1-1	NA	CASSAGGTEAFF	TGTGCCAGCAGCGCGGGTGGCACTGAAGCTTTCTTT
NA	TRBV5-6	TRBJ1-2	NA	CASTNTGRGYTF	TGTGCCAGCACCAATACAGGGCGCGGCTACACCTTC
once	TRBV27	TRBJ1-1	NA	CASSPAVLNTEAFF	TGTGCCAGCAGTCCCGCGGTTTTGAACACTGAAGCTTTCTTT
NA	TRBV29-1	TRBJ2-5	NA	CSVEDLQGGETQYF	TGCAGCGTTGAAGATCTCCAGGGTGGGGAGACCCAGTACTTC
NA	TRBV29-1	TRBJ1-1	TRBD1	CSVIDRGTEAFF	TGCAGCGTTATCGACAGGGGAACTGAAGCTTTCTTT
NA	TRBV7-4	TRBJ2-5	NA	CASSPWTAQETQYF	TGTGCCAGCAGCCCCTGGACAGCCCAAGAGACCCAGTACTTC
NA	TRBV7-6	TRBJ2-5	NA	CASGHGGGTQYF	TGTGCCAGCGGCCACGGAGGGGGGACCCAGTACTTC
NA	TRBV7-9	TRBJ2-4	TRBD2	CASSEHPGLAGSWSQYF	TGTGCCAGCAGCGAGCACCCGGGACTAGCGGGGTCTTGGAGTCAGTACTTC
NA	TRBV15	TRBJ1-5	TRBD1	CATSGGTGDNQPQHF	TGTGCCACCAGCGGTGGGACAGGGGACAATCAGCCCCAGCATTTT
once	TRBV27	TRBJ1-2	NA	CASGLNNYGYTF	TGTGCGAGCGGACTCAACAACTATGGCTACACCTTC
NA	TRBV4-1	TRBJ2-2	NA	CASSQSWRNTGELFF	TGCGCCAGCAGCCAATCCTGGCGGAACACCGGGGAGCTGTTTTTT
NA	TRBV29-1	TRBJ2-7	NA	CSVDGGQGEQYF	TGCAGCGTTGATGGGGGGCAAGGCGAGCAGTACTTC
few	TRBV14	TRBJ1-1	NA	CASSQGGTEAFF	TGTGCCAGCAGCCAAGGGGGAACTGAAGCTTTCTTT
NA	TRBV5-1	TRBJ2-7	NA	CASSLIGASSYEQYF	TGCGCCAGCAGCTTGATCGGGGCAAGCTCCTACGAGCAGTACTTC
NA	TRBV6-5	TRBJ2-2	NA	CASSRYRGGAGELFF	TGTGCCAGCAGCCGCTACAGGGGGGGTGCCGGGGAGCTGTTTTTT
once	TRBV5-1	TRBJ2-1	NA	CASRNQNNEQFF	TGCGCCAGCAGAAACCAGAACAATGAGCAGTTCTTC
few	TRBV7-9	TRBJ1-6	TRBD1	CASSPEYRGNSPLHF	TGTGCCAGCAGCCCCGAATACAGGGGTAATTCACCCCTCCACTTT
NA	TRBV9	TRBJ1-2	NA	CASESVYGYTF	TGTGCCAGCGAATCAGTCTATGGCTACACCTTC
NA	TRBV9	TRBJ1-2	TRBD1	CASSGTGTVYGYTF	TGTGCCAGCAGCGGGACAGGGACAGTATATGGCTACACCTTC
few	TRBV21-1	TRBJ2-5	NA	CASSKGVETQYF	TGTGCCAGCAGCAAAGGTGTAGAGACCCAGTACTTC
NA	TRBV6-5	TRBJ2-3	TRBD2	CASSYSTSGTQYF	TGTGCCAGCAGTTACTCGACTAGCGGTACGCAGTATTTT
few	TRBV5-6	TRBJ1-1	NA	CASSRPTGTDEAFF	TGTGCCAGCAGCCGACCCACTGGGACTGATGAAGCTTTCTTT
NA	TRBV29-1	TRBJ1-2	NA	CSVPDPGYTF	TGCAGCGTTCCCGACCCAGGCTACACCTTC
NA	TRBV13	TRBJ1-4	NA	CASSSLSGSSTNEKLFF	TGTGCCAGCAGCTCCCTTTCGGGGAGTTCGACTAATGAAAAACTGTTTTTT
few	TRBV19	TRBJ2-5	NA	CASSIRGSQYF	TGTGCCAGTAGTATACGGGGATCCCAGTACTTC
NA	TRBV7-3	TRBJ2-2	NA	CASSSWTSGELFF	TGTGCCAGCAGCTCCTGGACCTCCGGGGAGCTGTTTTTT
NA	TRBV4-1	TRBJ1-1	NA	CASSQTSAKTEAFF	TGCGCCAGCAGCCAAACTTCAGCGAAGACTGAAGCTTTCTTT
NA	TRBV11-2	TRBJ2-3	NA	CASRRFATESTDTQYF	TGTGCCAGCAGGCGCTTTGCGACCGAGAGCACAGATACGCAGTATTTT
NA	TRBV7-8	TRBJ2-7	NA	CASSLQTETYEQYF	TGTGCCAGCAGCTTACAGACAGAAACCTACGAGCAGTACTTC
once	TRBV5-6	TRBJ2-1	NA	CASSLGPNEQFF	TGTGCCAGCAGCTTGGGCCCCAATGAGCAGTTCTTC
once	TRBV11-3	TRBJ2-5	TRBD1	CASTNPPGQGQETQYF	TGTGCCAGCACCAATCCCCCTGGACAGGGCCAAGAGACCCAGTACTTC
NA	TRBV13	TRBJ2-5	TRBD2	CASSYPSGEQETQYF	TGTGCCAGCAGCTACCCTAGCGGGGAACAAGAGACCCAGTACTTC
NA	TRBV7-9	TRBJ2-7	NA	CASSLGGSEQYF	TGTGCCAGCAGCCTAGGTGGGTCCGAGCAGTACTTC
NA	TRBV6-5	TRBJ1-2	TRBD1	CASIGQGAGYGYTF	TGTGCCAGCATAGGGCAGGGGGCGGGTTATGGCTACACCTTC
NA	TRBV11-2	TRBJ2-5	NA	CASSLASPETQYF	TGTGCCAGCAGCTTAGCCTCCCCAGAGACCCAGTACTTC
NA	TRBV27	TRBJ2-1	NA	CASSYGSWGEQFF	TGTGCCAGCAGTTACGGGTCCTGGGGGGAGCAGTTCTTC
NA	TRBV11-2	TRBJ2-3	NA	CASSSLADTQYF	TGTGCCAGCAGCTCCCTAGCAGATACGCAGTATTTT
once	TRBV5-6	TRBJ2-4	TRBD2	CASSSSGPIQYF	TGTGCCAGCAGCTCTAGCGGGCCCATTCAGTACTTC
NA	TRBV5-1	TRBJ1-1	TRBD1	CASSLEGAVNEAFF	TGCGCCAGCAGCTTGGAGGGGGCGGTCAATGAAGCTTTCTTT
NA	TRBV29-1	TRBJ2-5	NA	CSVLVTDQETQYF	TGCAGCGTTTTGGTGACAGACCAAGAGACCCAGTACTTC
NA	TRBV30	TRBJ2-3	TRBD1	CAWRTGTGLSDTQYF	TGTGCCTGGAGAACCGGGACAGGTTTATCAGATACGCAGTATTTT
NA	TRBV7-3	TRBJ1-2	NA	CASSAVGGYTF	TGTGCCAGCAGCGCCGTGGGGGGCTACACCTTC
NA	TRBV7-8	TRBJ2-7	NA	CASSPDSSYEQYF	TGTGCCAGCAGCCCGGACAGTTCCTACGAGCAGTACTTC
NA	TRBV10-2	TRBJ1-1	NA	CASSLGGITEAFF	TGCGCCAGCAGTCTTGGAGGGATAACTGAAGCTTTCTTT
NA	TRBV6-5	TRBJ1-1	NA	CASSDLNTEAFF	TGTGCCAGCAGCGATTTGAACACTGAAGCTTTCTTT
NA	TRBV11-2	TRBJ2-3	NA	CASSLGAGTDTQYF	TGTGCCAGCAGCTTAGGGGCGGGCACAGATACGCAGTATTTT
NA	TRBV30	TRBJ1-1	NA	CAWRRPGNTEAFF	TGTGCCTGGAGGAGGCCCGGGAACACTGAAGCTTTCTTT